This T cell receptor beta chain was found in a study of blood T cell repertoires in COVID-19. Clinical history as reported by participants underpinned cohort assignment. In the authors' workflow: Quantification of nucleated cells was approximated via reference gene primer amplification. The data were produced by immunoSEQ multiplex PCR, yet TCRdb's version contains in-frame clones alone and is incomplete. V and J calls plus clone size are reproduced from that table; the DNA served to infer D and trimming. The data contain more than 300,000 clones, more than 75% of them seen just once; the ten biggest clones take up approximately 1.9%. The germline V gene has CDR1 SEHNR and CDR2 FQNEAQ (reference sequence). This CDR3 spans 15 amino acids. The V and J ends lost 6 bases and 3 bases, in that order; junction bases with no gene match: 9.

This TCR was recovered from a man in his forties in a cohort exposed to, infected with or recovered from COVID-19 (not recorded which). Sequenced: PBMCs or T cells enriched from blood (not recorded which). V usage is TRBV7-9 and J usage is TRBJ1-1; 8 nucleotides agree with TRBD1. This chain's CDR3 is CASRSGQGRYTEAFF. CDR3 nucleotides: TGTGCCAGCAGATCCGGACAGGGAAGGTACACTGAAGCTTTCTTT.